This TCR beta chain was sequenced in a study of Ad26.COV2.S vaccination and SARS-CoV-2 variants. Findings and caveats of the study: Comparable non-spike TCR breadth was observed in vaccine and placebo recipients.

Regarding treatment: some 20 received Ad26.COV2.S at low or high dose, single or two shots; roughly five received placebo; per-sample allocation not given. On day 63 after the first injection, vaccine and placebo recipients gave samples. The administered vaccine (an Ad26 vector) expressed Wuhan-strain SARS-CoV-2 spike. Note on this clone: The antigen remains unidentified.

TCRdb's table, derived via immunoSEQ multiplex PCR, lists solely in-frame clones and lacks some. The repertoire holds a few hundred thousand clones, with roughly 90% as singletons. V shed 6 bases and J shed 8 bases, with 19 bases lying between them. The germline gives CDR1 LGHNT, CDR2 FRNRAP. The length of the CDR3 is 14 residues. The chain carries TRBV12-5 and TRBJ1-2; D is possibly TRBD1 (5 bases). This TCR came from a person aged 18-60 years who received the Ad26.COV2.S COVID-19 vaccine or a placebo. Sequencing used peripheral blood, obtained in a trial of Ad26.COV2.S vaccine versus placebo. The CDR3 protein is CASGTSQGSGGYTF. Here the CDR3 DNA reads TGTGCTAGTGGGACCTCCCAGGGATCGGGAGGCTACACCTTC.